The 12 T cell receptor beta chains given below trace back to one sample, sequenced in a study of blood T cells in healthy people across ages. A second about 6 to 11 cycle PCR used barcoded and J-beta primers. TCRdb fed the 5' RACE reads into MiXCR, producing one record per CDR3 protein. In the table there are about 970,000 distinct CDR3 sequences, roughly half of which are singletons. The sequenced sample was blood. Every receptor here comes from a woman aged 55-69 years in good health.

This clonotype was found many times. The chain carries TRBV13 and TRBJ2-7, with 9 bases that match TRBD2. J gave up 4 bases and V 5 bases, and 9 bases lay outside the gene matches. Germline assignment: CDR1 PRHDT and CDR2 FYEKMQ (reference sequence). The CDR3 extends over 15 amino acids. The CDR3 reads CASSPRGSGSYEQYF. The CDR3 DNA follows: TGTGCCAGCAGCCCCCGGGGTAGCGGGAGTTACGAGCAGTACTTC.

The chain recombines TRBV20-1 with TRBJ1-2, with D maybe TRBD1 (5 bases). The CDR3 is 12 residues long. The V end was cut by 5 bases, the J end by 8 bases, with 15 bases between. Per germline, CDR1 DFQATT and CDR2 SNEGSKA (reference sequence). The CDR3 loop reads CSAHAGAGGYTF. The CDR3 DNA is TGCAGTGCTCACGCCGGGGCAGGGGGCTACACCTTC.

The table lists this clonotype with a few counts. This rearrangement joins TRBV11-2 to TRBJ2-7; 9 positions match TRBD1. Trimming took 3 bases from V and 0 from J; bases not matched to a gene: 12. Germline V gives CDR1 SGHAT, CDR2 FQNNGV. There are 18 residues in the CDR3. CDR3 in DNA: TGTGCCAGCAGCTTTCAGCCTCCGGGACAGGGCTACTCCTACGAGCAGTACTTC. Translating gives CASSFQPPGQGYSYEQYF.

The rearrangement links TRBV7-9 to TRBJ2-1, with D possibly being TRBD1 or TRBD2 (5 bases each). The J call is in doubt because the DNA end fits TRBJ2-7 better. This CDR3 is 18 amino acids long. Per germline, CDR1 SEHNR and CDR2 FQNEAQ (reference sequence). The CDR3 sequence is CASSLKGRVGAVYNEQYF. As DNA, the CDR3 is TGTGCCAGCAGCTTAAAGGGCAGGGTGGGAGCGGTCTACAATGAGCAGTACTTC.

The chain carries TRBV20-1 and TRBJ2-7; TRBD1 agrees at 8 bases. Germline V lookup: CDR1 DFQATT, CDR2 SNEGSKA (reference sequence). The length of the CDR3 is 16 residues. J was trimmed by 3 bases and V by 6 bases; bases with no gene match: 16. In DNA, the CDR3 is TGCAGTGCCATAAATGGCGGACAGGGTACTTTCTACGAGCAGTACTTC. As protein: CSAINGGQGTFYEQYF.

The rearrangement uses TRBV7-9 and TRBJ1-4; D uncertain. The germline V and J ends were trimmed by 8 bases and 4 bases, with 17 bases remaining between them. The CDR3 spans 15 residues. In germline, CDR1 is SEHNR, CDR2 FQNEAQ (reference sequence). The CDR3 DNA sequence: TGTGCCAGCTCCCGGCGGACCGACGTTAATGAAAAACTGTTTTTT. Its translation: CASSRRTDVNEKLFF. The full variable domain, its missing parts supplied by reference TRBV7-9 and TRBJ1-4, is DTGVSQNPRHKITKRGQNVTFRCDPISEHNRLYWYRQTLGQGPEFLTYFQNEAQLEKSRLLSDRFSAERPKGSFSTLEIQRTEQGDSAMYLCASSRRTDVNEKLFFGSGTQLSVL.

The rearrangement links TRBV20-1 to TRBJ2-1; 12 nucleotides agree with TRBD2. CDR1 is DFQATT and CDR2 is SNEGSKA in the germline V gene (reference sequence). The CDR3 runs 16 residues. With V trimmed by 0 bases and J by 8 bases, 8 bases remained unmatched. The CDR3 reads CSARDRLAGALDEQFF. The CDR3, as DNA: TGCAGTGCTAGAGATAGACTAGCGGGAGCGCTCGATGAGCAGTTCTTC.

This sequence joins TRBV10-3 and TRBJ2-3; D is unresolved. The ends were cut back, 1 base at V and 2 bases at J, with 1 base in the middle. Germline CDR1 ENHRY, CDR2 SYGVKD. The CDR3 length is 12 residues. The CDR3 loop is CAISEYTDTQYF. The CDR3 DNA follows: TGTGCCATCAGTGAGTACACAGATACGCAGTATTTT.

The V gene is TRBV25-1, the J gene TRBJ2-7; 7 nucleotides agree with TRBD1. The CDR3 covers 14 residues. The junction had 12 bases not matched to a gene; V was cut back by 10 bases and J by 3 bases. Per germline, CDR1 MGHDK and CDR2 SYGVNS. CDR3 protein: CATTSDRPLYEQYF. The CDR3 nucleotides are TGTGCCACCACATCGGACAGGCCTCTCTACGAGCAGTACTTC.

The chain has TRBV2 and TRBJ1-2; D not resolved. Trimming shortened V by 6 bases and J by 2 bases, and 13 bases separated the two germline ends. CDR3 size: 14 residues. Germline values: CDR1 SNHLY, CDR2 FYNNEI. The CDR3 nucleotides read TGTGCCAGCAGGGACGGGCTTTCAAACTATGGCTACACCTTC. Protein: CASRDGLSNYGYTF. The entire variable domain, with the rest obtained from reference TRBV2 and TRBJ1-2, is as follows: EPEVTQTPSHQVTQMGQEVILRCVPISNHLYFYWYRQILGQKVEFLVSFYNNEISEKSEIFDDQFSVERPDGSNFTLKIRSTKLEDSAMYFCASRDGLSNYGYTFGSGTRLTVV.

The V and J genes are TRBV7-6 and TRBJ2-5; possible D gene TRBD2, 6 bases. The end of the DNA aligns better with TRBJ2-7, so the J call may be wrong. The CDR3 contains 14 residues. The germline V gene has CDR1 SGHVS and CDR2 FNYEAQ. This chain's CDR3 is CASSLSPGSHEQYF. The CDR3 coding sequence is TGTGCCAGCAGCTTAAGTCCCGGGAGCCACGAGCAGTACTTC.

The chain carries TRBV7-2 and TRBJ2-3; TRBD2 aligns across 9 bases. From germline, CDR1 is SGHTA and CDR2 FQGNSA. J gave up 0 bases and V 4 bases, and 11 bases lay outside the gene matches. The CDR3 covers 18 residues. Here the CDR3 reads CASSSPQTSGLSTDTQYF. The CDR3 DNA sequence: TGTGCCAGCAGCTCCCCCCAGACTAGCGGTTTAAGCACAGATACGCAGTATTTT.